This T cell receptor (beta chain) originates from a study of blood T cell repertoires in COVID-19. V dropped 2 bases and J dropped 1; count of bases not matched to a gene: 6. The CDR3 covers 16 residues. Germline CDR1 is SGHDT and CDR2 is YYEEEE. Profiling relied on immunoSEQ multiplex PCR, and the TCRdb table lists in-frame clones only, not all of them. The repertoire consists of some 220,000 clones, with 70% to 90% occurring once and the leading ten covering about 4%. The rearrangement joins TRBV5-6 to TRBJ2-5; TRBD2 aligns across 9 bases. The TCR sequence derives from a man between 45 and 60 years old with acute or convalescent COVID-19. The sequenced sample consisted of peripheral blood. CDR3 in amino acids: CASSFRLAAFQETQYF. As DNA, the CDR3 is TGTGCCAGCAGCTTCCGACTAGCGGCCTTCCAAGAGACCCAGTACTTC. Looking up the rest from reference TRBV5-6 and TRBJ2-5 gives the full variable domain: DAGVTQSPTHLIKTRGQQVTLRCSPKSGHDTVSWYQQALGQGPQFIFQYYEEEERQRGNFPDRFSGHQFPNYSSELNVNALLLGDSALYLCASSFRLAAFQETQYFGPGTRLLVL.